This T cell receptor beta chain comes out of a study of tumor-infiltrating lymphocytes in primary liver carcinoma. Across the study: The study enrolled male and female patients aged 30 to 69 years.

Details on this clonotype: Its specificity is not known. An end of the junction differs from the germline gene, which may be a read error.

Germline values: CDR1 LGHNA, CDR2 YNFKEQ. There are 11 residues in the CDR3. General study results and limits: Relative to tumor region pairs, the tumor-adjacent and tumor-blood pairs showed overlap that was lower.

TCR beta cDNA was prepared out of 450 to 500 ng total RNA by means of a constant-region primer. Libraries for TCR beta were built through three nested multiplex PCR rounds, which together made up a slightly modified ARM-PCR procedure. Two initial PCR rounds of about 9 cycles each paired TRBV1-TRBV30 forward primers with a C-beta reverse primer. TCRdb re-analysed the multiplex PCR reads in MiXCR, keeping a single row per CDR3 protein. This sample has 35,000 to 40,000 distinct CDR3 sequences, with roughly 80% found just once. Taking about 20-31 mg of unsorted bulk tissue, the authors co-extracted RNA and DNA.

This receptor was identified in a man between 35 and 55 years old with primary liver carcinoma and hepatitis B virus infection. The sample taken for sequencing was tumor-adjacent normal liver tissue. The rearrangement links TRBV4-2 to TRBJ2-7; D gene unclear. This CDR3 reads CASSQAYEHYF. The CDR3 DNA follows: TGTGCCAGCAGCCAAGCCTACGAGCACTATTTC.